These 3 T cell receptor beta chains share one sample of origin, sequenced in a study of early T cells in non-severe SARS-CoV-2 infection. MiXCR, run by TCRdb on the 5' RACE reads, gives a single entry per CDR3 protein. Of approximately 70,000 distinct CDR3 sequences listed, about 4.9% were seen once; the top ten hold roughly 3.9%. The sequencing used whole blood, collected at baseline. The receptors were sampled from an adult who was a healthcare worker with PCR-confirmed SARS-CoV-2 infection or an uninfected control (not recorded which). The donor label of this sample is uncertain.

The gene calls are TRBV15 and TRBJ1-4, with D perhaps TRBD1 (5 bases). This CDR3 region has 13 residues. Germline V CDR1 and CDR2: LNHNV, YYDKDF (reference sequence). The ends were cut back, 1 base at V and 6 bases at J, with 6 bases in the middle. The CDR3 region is CATSRARDEKLFF. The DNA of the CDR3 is TGTGCCACCAGCAGAGCCAGGGATGAAAAACTGTTTTTT.

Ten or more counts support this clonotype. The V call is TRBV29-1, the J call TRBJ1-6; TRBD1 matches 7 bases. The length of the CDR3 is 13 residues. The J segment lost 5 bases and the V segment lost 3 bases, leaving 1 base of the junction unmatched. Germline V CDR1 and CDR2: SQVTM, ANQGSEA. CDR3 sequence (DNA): TGCAGCGTTGACACAGGGGATAATTCACCCCTCCACTTT. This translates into CSVDTGDNSPLHF.

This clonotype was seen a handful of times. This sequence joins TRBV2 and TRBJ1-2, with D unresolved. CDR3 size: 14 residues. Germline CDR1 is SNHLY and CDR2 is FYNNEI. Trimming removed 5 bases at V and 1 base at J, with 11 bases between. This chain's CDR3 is CASSTNGVNYGYTF. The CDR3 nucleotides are TGTGCCAGCAGTACTAACGGAGTTAACTATGGCTACACCTTC.